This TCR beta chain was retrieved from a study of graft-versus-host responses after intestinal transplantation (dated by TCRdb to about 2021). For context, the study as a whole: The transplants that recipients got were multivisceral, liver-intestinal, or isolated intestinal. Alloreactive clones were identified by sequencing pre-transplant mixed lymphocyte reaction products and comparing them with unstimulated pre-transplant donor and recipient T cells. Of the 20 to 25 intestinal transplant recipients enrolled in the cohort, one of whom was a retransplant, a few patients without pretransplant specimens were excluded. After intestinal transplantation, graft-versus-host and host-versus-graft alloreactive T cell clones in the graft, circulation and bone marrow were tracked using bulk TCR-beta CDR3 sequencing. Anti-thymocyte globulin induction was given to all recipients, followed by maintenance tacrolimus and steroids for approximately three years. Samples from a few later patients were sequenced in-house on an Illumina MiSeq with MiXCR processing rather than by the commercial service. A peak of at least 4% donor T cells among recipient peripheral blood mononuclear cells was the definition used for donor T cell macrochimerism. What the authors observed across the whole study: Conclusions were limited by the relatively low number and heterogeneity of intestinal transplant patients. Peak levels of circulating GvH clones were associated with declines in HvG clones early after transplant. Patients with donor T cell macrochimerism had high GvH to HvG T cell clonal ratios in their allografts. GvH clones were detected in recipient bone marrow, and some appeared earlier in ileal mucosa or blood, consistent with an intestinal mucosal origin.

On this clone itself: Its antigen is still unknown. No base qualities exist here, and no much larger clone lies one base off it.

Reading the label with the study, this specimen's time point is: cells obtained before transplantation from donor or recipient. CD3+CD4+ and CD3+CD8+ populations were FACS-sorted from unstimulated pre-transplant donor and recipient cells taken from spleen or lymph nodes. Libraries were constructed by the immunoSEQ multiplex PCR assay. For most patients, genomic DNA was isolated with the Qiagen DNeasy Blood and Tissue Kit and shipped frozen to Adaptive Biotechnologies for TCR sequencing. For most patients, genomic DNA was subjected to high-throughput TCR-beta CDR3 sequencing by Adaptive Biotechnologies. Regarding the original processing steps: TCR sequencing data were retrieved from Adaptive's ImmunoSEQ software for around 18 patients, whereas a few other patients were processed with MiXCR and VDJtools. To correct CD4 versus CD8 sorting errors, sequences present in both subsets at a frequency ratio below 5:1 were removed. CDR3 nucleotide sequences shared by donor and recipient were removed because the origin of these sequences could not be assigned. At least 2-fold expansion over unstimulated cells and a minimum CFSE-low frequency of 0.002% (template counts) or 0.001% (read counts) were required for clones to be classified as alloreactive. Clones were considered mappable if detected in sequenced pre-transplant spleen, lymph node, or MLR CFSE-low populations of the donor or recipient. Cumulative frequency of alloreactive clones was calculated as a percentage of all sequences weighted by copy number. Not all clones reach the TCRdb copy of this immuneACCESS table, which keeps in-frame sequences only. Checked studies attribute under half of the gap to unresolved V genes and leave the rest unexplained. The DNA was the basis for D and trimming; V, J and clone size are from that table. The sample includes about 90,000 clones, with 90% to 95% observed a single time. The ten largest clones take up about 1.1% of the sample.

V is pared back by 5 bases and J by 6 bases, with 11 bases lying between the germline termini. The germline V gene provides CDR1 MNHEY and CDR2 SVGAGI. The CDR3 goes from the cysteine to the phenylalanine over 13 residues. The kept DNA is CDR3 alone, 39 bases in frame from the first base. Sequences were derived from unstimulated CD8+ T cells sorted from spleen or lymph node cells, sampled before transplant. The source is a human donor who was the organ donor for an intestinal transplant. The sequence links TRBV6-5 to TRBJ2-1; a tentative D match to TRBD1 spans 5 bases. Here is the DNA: TGTGCCAGCAGTGACAGTCTCGGCAATGAGCAGTTCTTC. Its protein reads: CASSDSLGNEQFF.